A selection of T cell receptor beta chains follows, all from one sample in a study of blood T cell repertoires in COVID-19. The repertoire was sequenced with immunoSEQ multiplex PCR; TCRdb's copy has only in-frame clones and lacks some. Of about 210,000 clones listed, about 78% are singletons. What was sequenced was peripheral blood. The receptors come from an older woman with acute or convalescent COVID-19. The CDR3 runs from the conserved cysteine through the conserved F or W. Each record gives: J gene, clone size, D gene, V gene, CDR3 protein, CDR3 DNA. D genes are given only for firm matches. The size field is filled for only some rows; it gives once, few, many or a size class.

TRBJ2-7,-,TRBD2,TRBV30,CAWSRGGAYEQYF,TGTGCCTGGAGTAGGGGAGGGGCCTACGAGCAGTACTTC
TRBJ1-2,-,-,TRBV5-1,CASSRDFENGYTF,TGCGCCAGCAGCCGGGACTTCGAAAATGGCTACACCTTC
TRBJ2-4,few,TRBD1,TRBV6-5,CASSQPRTGENIQYF,TGTGCCAGCAGTCAACCGAGGACAGGGGAAAACATTCAGTACTTC
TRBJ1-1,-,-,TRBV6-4,CASRAGVGTEAFF,TGTGCCAGCAGGGCAGGGGTAGGCACTGAAGCTTTCTTT
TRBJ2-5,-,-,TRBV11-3,CASSPGRGTQYF,TGTGCCAGCAGCCCCGGCCGGGGGACCCAGTACTTC
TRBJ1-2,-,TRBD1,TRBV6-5,CASEGQRINYGYTF,TGTGCCAGCGAGGGACAGCGAATAAACTATGGCTACACCTTC
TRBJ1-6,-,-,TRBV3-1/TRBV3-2,CASSPNFPNSPLHF,TGTGCCAGCAGCCCCAATTTCCCTAATTCACCCCTCCACTTT
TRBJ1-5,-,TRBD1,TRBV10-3,CAISATGGSSNQPQHF,TGTGCCATCAGCGCGACAGGGGGTTCGAGCAATCAGCCCCAGCATTTT
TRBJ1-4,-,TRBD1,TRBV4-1,CASSQGQGAGTNEKLFF,TGCGCCAGCAGCCAGGGACAGGGGGCAGGAACTAATGAAAAACTGTTTTTT
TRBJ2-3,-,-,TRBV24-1,CATSDSLTDTQYF,TGTGCCACCAGTGATTCACTCACAGATACGCAGTATTTT
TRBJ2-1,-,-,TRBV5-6,CASSLNSLSSSYNEQFF,TGTGCCAGCAGCTTGAATAGCCTCAGTAGCTCCTACAATGAGCAGTTCTTC
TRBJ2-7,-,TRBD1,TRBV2,CASSDRTGAYEQYF,TGTGCCAGCAGTGACCGGACAGGGGCCTACGAGCAGTACTTC
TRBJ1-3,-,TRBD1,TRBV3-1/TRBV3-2,CASSPRGQGGNTIYF,TGTGCCAGCAGCCCGAGGGGACAGGGCGGAAACACCATATATTTT
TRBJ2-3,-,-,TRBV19,CASSAAGISDTQYF,TGTGCCAGTAGTGCGGCAGGGATTTCAGATACGCAGTATTTT
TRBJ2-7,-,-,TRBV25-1,CASSPLGGQGAYEQYF,TGTGCCAGCAGTCCGCTAGGGGGGCAGGGGGCCTACGAGCAGTACTTC
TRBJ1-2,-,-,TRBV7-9,CASSLGPGYTF,TGTGCCAGCAGCCTAGGGCCTGGCTACACCTTC
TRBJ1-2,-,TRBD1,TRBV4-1,CASSQDVIRGRGYGYTF,TGCGCCAGCAGCCAAGATGTCATCAGGGGGCGTGGGTATGGCTACACCTTC
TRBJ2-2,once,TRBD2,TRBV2,CASSEGRLAGAKAGELFF,TGTGCCAGCAGTGAAGGAAGGCTAGCGGGGGCCAAGGCCGGGGAGCTGTTTTTT
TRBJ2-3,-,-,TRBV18,CASSSMQSGKDTQYF,TGTGCCAGCTCAAGTATGCAGTCAGGGAAAGATACGCAGTATTTT
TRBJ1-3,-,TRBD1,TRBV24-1,CATSDGRDRGRNTIYF,TGTGCCACCAGTGACGGCCGGGACAGGGGAAGAAACACCATATATTTT
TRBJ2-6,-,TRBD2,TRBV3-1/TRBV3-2,CAAGRDINVLTF,TGTGCCGCCGGGAGGGATATCAACGTCCTGACTTTC
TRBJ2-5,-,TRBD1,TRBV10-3,CAIKPDRARETQYF,TGTGCCATCAAACCCGACAGGGCCCGGGAGACCCAGTACTTC
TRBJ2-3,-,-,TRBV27,CASSIREGATDTQYF,TGTGCCAGCAGTATCCGGGAGGGGGCAACAGATACGCAGTATTTT
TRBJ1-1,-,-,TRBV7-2,CASSNQRTRAEAFF,TGTGCCAGCAGCAACCAACGGACGAGGGCTGAAGCTTTCTTT
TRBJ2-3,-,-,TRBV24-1,CATSDTDYHTDTQYF,TGTGCCACCAGTGATACGGACTATCACACAGATACGCAGTATTTT
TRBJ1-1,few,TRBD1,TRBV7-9,CASSLEGLGTGKEAFF,TGTGCCAGCAGCTTAGAGGGTCTTGGGACAGGGAAAGAAGCTTTCTTT
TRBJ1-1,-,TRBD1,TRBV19,CARGQGGTEAFF,TGTGCCAGAGGACAGGGGGGTACTGAAGCTTTCTTT
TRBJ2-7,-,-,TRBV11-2,CASSLERRTYEQYF,TGTGCCAGCAGCTTAGAACGGAGAACCTACGAGCAGTACTTC
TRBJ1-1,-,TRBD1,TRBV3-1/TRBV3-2,CASSHRDSAAFF,TGTGCCAGCAGCCACCGGGACAGTGCGGCTTTCTTT
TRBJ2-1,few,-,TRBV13,CASSSNRYNEQFF,TGTGCCAGCAGCTCCAACAGGTACAATGAGCAGTTCTTC
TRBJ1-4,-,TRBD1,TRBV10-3,CAISPGQGREKLFF,TGTGCCATCAGCCCTGGACAGGGTAGGGAAAAACTGTTTTTT
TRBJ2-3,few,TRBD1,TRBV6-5,CASSYEGARDTQYF,TGTGCCAGCTCCTATGAGGGGGCAAGAGATACGCAGTATTTT
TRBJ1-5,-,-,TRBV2,CASSLQGRNQPQHF,TGTGCCAGCAGTTTACAGGGTCGAAATCAGCCCCAGCATTTT
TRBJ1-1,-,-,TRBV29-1,CSVVDFMNTEAFF,TGCAGCGTTGTGGACTTTATGAACACTGAAGCTTTCTTT
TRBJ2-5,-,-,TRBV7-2,CASSPKETQYF,TGTGCCAGCAGCCCCAAAGAGACCCAGTACTTC
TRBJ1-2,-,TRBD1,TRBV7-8,CASSTRQGYGYTF,TGTGCCAGCAGCACCCGACAGGGCTATGGCTACACCTTC
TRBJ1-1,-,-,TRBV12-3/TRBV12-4,CASRFQEDTEAFF,TGTGCCAGCAGATTCCAAGAGGACACTGAAGCTTTCTTT
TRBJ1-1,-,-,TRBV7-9,CASSPRGGGAFNTEAFF,TGTGCCAGCAGCCCTCGCGGGGGGGGCGCGTTTAACACTGAAGCTTTCTTT
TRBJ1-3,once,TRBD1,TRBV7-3,CASSLTGTGNTIYF,TGTGCCAGCAGCTTGACAGGGACTGGAAACACCATATATTTT
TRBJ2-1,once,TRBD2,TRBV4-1,CASSRYGTSLNEQFF,TGCGCCAGCAGCCGATACGGGACTAGCCTCAATGAGCAGTTCTTC
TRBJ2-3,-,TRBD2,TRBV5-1,CASSLRTSVGTDTQYF,TGCGCCAGCAGCTTGAGGACTAGCGTCGGCACAGATACGCAGTATTTT
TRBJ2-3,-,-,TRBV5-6,CASSSEQQYTQYF,TGTGCCAGCAGCTCGGAACAGCAGTATACGCAGTATTTT